This note documents a single T cell receptor beta chain sequence. The target antigen is unknown. Nominally healthy donors were sampled, though unrecorded immune exposures were likely. This entry comes from a study of cytomegalovirus exposure and HLA in healthy donors. Whole-study results and caveats: Excluded were some V segments that proved indistinguishable, including TRBV6-2 and TRBV6-3. An apparent linkage of common viral pathogens to several of the most significant clusters emerged in a later analysis.

Use of 60 Vbeta and 13 Jbeta primers characterized the PCR. Sequencing used immunoSEQ multiplex PCR; TCRdb keeps in-frame clones, though not all of them. The table records 150,000 or so clones, about 75% of them present only once. Trimming cost V 6 bases and J 1 base; bases outside gene matches: 21. The CDR3 sequence is 21 residues long. Germline CDR1 reads LNHNV; CDR2 reads YYDKDF (reference sequence). The source is a man between 18 and 35 years old in good health and CMV-seropositive. The J gene is TRBJ2-1, the V gene TRBV15; TRBD2 matches at 10 bases. The material sequenced was PBMCs. CDR3 amino acids: CATRSYPPASGRPLSYNEQFF. CDR3 sequence (DNA): TGTGCCACCAGGAGTTACCCCCCCGCTAGCGGGAGACCCTTATCCTACAATGAGCAGTTCTTC.